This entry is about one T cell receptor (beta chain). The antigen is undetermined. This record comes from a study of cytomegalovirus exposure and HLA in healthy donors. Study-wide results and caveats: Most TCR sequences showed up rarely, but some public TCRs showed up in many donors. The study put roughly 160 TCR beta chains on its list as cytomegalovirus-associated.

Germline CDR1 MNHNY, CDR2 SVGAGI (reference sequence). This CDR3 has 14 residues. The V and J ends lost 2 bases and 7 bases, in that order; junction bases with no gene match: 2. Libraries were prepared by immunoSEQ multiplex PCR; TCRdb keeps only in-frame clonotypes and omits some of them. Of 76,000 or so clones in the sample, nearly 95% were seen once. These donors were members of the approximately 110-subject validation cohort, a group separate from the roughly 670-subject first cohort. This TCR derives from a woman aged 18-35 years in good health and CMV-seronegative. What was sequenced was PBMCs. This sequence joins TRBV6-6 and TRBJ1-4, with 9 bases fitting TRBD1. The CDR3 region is CASSYGQGSEKLFF. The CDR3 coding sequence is TGTGCCAGCAGTTACGGACAGGGGAGTGAAAAACTGTTTTTT.